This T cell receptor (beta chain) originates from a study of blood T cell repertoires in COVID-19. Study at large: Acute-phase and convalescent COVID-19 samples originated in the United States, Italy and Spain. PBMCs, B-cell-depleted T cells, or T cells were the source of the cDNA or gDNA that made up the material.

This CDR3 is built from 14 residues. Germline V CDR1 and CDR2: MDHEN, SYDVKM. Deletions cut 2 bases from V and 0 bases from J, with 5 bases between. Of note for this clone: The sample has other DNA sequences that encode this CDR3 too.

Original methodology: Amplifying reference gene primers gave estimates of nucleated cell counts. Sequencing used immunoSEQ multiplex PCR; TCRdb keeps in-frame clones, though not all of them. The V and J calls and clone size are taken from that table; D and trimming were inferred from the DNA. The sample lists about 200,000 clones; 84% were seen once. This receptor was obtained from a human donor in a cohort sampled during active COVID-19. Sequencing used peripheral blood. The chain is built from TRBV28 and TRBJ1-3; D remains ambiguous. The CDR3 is CASSLLRSGNTIYF. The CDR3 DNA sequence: TGTGCCAGCAGTTTACTCCGCTCTGGAAACACCATATATTTT.